Following are 15 T cell receptor beta chains from one sample sequenced in a study of blood T cell repertoires in COVID-19. The protocol was immunoSEQ multiplex PCR, while the TCRdb copy is restricted to in-frame clones and leaves out a portion. Of some 130,000 clones in the sample, more than 70% were seen once. Material for sequencing was peripheral blood. The receptors shown here come from a human donor in a cohort sampled during active COVID-19.

The genes are TRBV11-3 and TRBJ2-5, with TRBD2 matching 8 bases. The CDR3 is 15 residues long. J was trimmed by 4 bases and V by 2 bases; bases with no gene match: 6. CDR1 is SGHNT and CDR2 is YENEEA in the germline V gene. CDR3 residues: CASSLPQLAGETQYF. CDR3 nucleotides: TGTGCCAGCAGCTTACCCCAGCTAGCGGGAGAGACCCAGTACTTC.

The chain is built from TRBV11-2 and TRBJ2-1; possibly TRBD1 for D (6 bases). The V end was cut by 5 bases, the J end by 7 bases, with 24 bases between. CDR3 size: 17 residues. Looked up from germline, CDR1 is SGHAT and CDR2 is FQNNGV. Here the CDR3 DNA reads TGTGCCAGCAGCACCCCTAACCCCAGCGGTCAGGGGAATGAGCAGTTCTTC. Protein sequence: CASSTPNPSGQGNEQFF.

The rearrangement uses TRBV5-1 and TRBJ2-7, with TRBD2 identical over 9 bases. The germline CDR1 and CDR2 sequences are SGHRS and YFSETQ. The J segment lost 1 base and the V segment lost 2 bases, leaving 7 bases of the junction unmatched. CDR3 length: 16 residues. CDR3 protein: CASSFQVAGVSYEQYF. The CDR3 region has the DNA TGCGCCAGCAGCTTCCAGGTAGCGGGGGTTTCCTACGAGCAGTACTTC. Complete variable domain (other parts from reference TRBV5-1 and TRBJ2-7): KAGVTQTPRYLIKTRGQQVTLSCSPISGHRSVSWYQQTPGQGLQFLFEYFSETQRNKGNFPGRFSGRQFSNSRSEMNVSTLELGDSALYLCASSFQVAGVSYEQYFGPGTRLTVT.

The chain employs TRBV5-1 and TRBJ1-1, with 8 bases matching TRBD1. In germline, CDR1 is SGHRS, CDR2 YFSETQ. After removal of 2 bases from V and 3 bases from J, the junction contained 9 bases not matched to a gene. This CDR3 comprises 16 residues. DNA for the CDR3: TGCGCCAGCAGCTTCGAAAGTAGGACAGGGTACACTGAAGCTTTCTTT. Protein product: CASSFESRTGYTEAFF.

V usage is TRBV9 and J usage is TRBJ1-1; D remains ambiguous. V was shortened by 4 bases and J by 6 bases, with 13 bases between the two germline ends. CDR3 length: 13 amino acids. In germline, CDR1 is SGDLS, CDR2 YYNGEE. CDR3 coding DNA: TGTGCCAGCAGCCACTTATTGGGAGCTGAAGCTTTCTTT. The encoded protein is CASSHLLGAEAFF. Drawing the rest from reference TRBV9 and TRBJ1-1, the complete variable domain is DSGVTQTPKHLITATGQRVTLRCSPRSGDLSVYWYQQSLDQGLQFLIQYYNGEERAKGNILERFSAQQFPDLHSELNLSSLELGDSALYFCASSHLLGAEAFFGQGTRLTVV.

The chain employs TRBV18 and TRBJ2-5; 10 bases match TRBD2. The CDR3 length is 17 residues. In germline, CDR1 is KGHSH, CDR2 LQKENI. The trim removed 3 bases at V and 3 bases at J, leaving 10 bases unmatched. The CDR3 DNA is TGTGCCAGCTCACCCGTAGCGGGAGGCCCACATGAAGAGACCCAGTACTTC. Translation gives CASSPVAGGPHEETQYF.

V is TRBV7-6 and J is TRBJ1-3, with unresolved D. The germline V gene has CDR1 SGHVS and CDR2 FNYEAQ. This CDR3 has 17 residues. Trimming left V 3 bases short and J 1 base short, with 16 bases between. CDR3: CASSLVSNSPSGNTIYF. CDR3 nucleotide sequence: TGTGCCAGCAGCTTGGTGTCAAACTCGCCTTCTGGAAACACCATATATTTT.

The chain is built from TRBV2 and TRBJ1-2; 7 positions agree with TRBD1. V dropped 7 bases and J dropped 0; count of bases not matched to a gene: 14. The CDR3 totals 17 residues. The germline V gene encodes CDR1 SNHLY and CDR2 FYNNEI. CDR3 DNA: TGTGCCAGCATAAATCCCGGGACAGTGAGAGCTAACTATGGCTACACCTTC. This codes for CASINPGTVRANYGYTF.

Only one count was recorded for this clone. The V and J genes are TRBV10-3 and TRBJ2-7; the match to TRBD1 covers 7 bases. The CDR3 length is 13 residues. The J segment lost 3 bases and the V segment lost 6 bases, leaving 5 bases of the junction unmatched. CDR1 and CDR2 (germline): ENHRY, SYGVKD. The CDR3 sequence is CAIRRDRIYEQYV. The CDR3 nucleotides are TGTGCCATCAGACGGGACAGAATCTACGAGCAGTACGTC.

The chain's CDR3 is CASSFGPARGDTQYF. The CDR3 nucleotides are TGTGCCAGCAGCTTCGGTCCGGCCCGGGGGGATACGCAGTATTTT. This rearrangement joins TRBV5-6 to TRBJ2-3; a possible D gene is TRBD2 (6 bases). Germline values: CDR1 SGHDT, CDR2 YYEEEE. V lost 2 bases and J 6 bases, leaving 16 bases between the germline ends. This CDR3 spans 15 amino acids.

In this sample, this clone turned up a few times. The chain carries TRBV7-9 and TRBJ2-7; tentative D call: TRBD1 (5 bases). The CDR3 extends over 12 amino acids. Per the germline V gene, CDR1 is SEHNR and CDR2 is FQNEAQ (reference sequence). The V gene lost 5 bases and the J gene lost 5 bases, with 10 bases spanning the gap. CDR3 sequence reads: CASSASGNEQYV. The CDR3 bases are TGTGCCAGCAGCGCATCAGGGAACGAGCAGTACGTC.

The rearrangement joins TRBV7-8 to TRBJ1-5, with D possibly being TRBD1 (6 bases). Germline loops: CDR1 SGHVS, CDR2 FQNEAQ. Trimming cost V 4 bases and J 6 bases, with 13 bases left between them. CDR3 length equals 14 residues. CDR3 residues: CASSSGQRRQPQHF. The CDR3 bases are TGTGCCAGCAGCTCCGGACAGCGGCGTCAGCCCCAGCATTTT. Full variable domain (remainder filled in from reference TRBV7-8 and TRBJ1-5): GAGVSQSPRYKVAKRGQDVALRCDPISGHVSLFWYQQALGQGPEFLTYFQNEAQLDKSGLPSDRFFAERPEGSVSTLKIQRTQQEDSAVYLCASSSGQRRQPQHFGDGTRLSIL.

This clone has a handful of counts. The chain is built from TRBV2 and TRBJ1-2; maybe TRBD1 (6 bases). Germline V gives CDR1 SNHLY, CDR2 FYNNEI. CDR3 size: 12 residues. V was trimmed by 5 bases and J by 7 bases, leaving 11 bases between them. CDR3 sequence (DNA): TGTGCCAGCAGTCACGTCAGGGGTGGCTACACCTTC. The encoded protein is CASSHVRGGYTF.

V and J are TRBV2 and TRBJ2-5; D may be TRBD1 (6 bases). V was pared by 6 bases and J by 2 bases, with 7 bases between. CDR3 size: 12 residues. Per germline, CDR1 SNHLY and CDR2 FYNNEI. CDR3 sequence (DNA): TGTGCCAGCAGGGACAGTCAAGAGACCCAGTACTTC. Amino acid sequence: CASRDSQETQYF. Supplemented by reference TRBV2 and TRBJ2-5, the full variable domain reads EPEVTQTPSHQVTQMGQEVILRCVPISNHLYFYWYRQILGQKVEFLVSFYNNEISEKSEIFDDQFSVERPDGSNFTLKIRSTKLEDSAMYFCASRDSQETQYFGPGTRLLVL.

The chain joins TRBV30 to TRBJ1-1; D remains unclear. Germline CDR1 GTSNPN, CDR2 SVGIG (reference sequence). V gave up 4 bases and J gave up 6 bases, with 9 bases separating them. The length of the CDR3 is 11 residues. The DNA for the CDR3 is TGTGCCTGGATCAGAATTTCTGAAGCTTTCTTT. It translates to CAWIRISEAFF.